Sequencing of this T cell receptor beta chain was carried out in a study of identical twins. V was pared by 6 bases and J by 6 bases, with 9 bases between. In germline, CDR1 is DFQATT, CDR2 SNEGSKA (reference sequence). This CDR3 is 11 amino acids long. This clonotype was picked up a small number of times. TCRdb re-derived calls from the 5' RACE reads in MiXCR, one entry per CDR3 protein. The sample holds around 690,000 distinct CDR3 sequences; roughly 20% are singletons and the top ten take roughly 4.3%. The same sample was also used in a study of T cells expressing NK-cell markers.

The chain is built from TRBV20-1 and TRBJ2-1; possible D gene TRBD1, 6 bases. The TCR was taken from a woman under 30 in good health. The specimen was PBMCs. CDR3 nucleotides: TGCAGTGCGGAACAGGGCAATGAGCAGTTCTTC. This gives the protein CSAEQGNEQFF.